The clone carrying this TCR beta chain was found many times. Amplified regions were TCR beta CDR3 sequences from RNA transcripts. RT-PCR in the first round (using the HTBI primer set) targeted the TCR CDR3. One entry per CDR3 protein, called by TCRdb with MiXCR from the multiplex PCR reads. This table holds a few hundred thousand distinct CDR3 sequences, about 14% found once. Germline V gene lookup returns CDR1 SNHLY and CDR2 FYNNEI. The ends were cut back, 7 bases at V and 5 bases at J, with 18 bases in the middle. The CDR3 is 15 residues long. The sample originates from a study of T cells in Graves' hyperthyroidism and ophthalmopathy. Patients aged 18 to 65 with hyperthyroidism were newly diagnosed, with duration under 2 months. Any symptoms of ophthalmopathy came after the first hyperthyroidism diagnosis, from which the blood sample dates. PBMCs stemmed from 10 ml fresh peripheral blood.

The V gene is TRBV2, the J gene TRBJ1-5, with a weak D call TRBD1 (6 bases). This TCR was sampled from a woman in her twenties or thirties with Graves' hyperthyroidism that later progressed to Graves' ophthalmopathy. Specimen: blood. CDR3 loop: CASTVSRGKDQPQHF. In DNA, the CDR3 is TGTGCCAGCACTGTGTCGAGGGGGAAGGATCAGCCCCAGCATTTT.